These 13 T cell receptor beta chains came from one sample sequenced in a study of blood T cells in healthy people across ages. It was with a sample-barcoded 5' primer and a J-beta primer mix that a second PCR of roughly 6 to 12 cycles was run. Via MiXCR, TCRdb re-called the 5' RACE reads, giving one row per CDR3 protein. There are about 400,000 distinct CDR3 sequences in the sample; approximately 51% occur only once, and 51% lies in the top ten. The sample was blood. The source is a man aged 60 to 69 in good health.

V gene TRBV7-9 combines with J gene TRBJ2-4; a possible D gene is TRBD1 (5 bases). Trimming removed 5 bases from V and 0 bases from J, with 11 bases in between. The CDR3 has 15 amino acids. Looked up from germline, CDR1 is SEHNR and CDR2 is FQNEAQ (reference sequence). The CDR3 here is CASSPTTVAKNIQYF. Here the CDR3 DNA reads TGTGCCAGCAGCCCCACGACAGTAGCCAAAAACATTCAGTACTTC.

This clonotype was picked up a small number of times. V is TRBV14 and J is TRBJ2-5; either TRBD1 or TRBD2 may fit D (6 bases each). There are 18 residues in the CDR3. V was clipped by 0 bases and J by 1 base, with 18 bases between them. CDR1 is SGHDN, CDR2 FVKESK, per germline. The CDR3 DNA reads as TGTGCCAGCAGCCAAGATGGGTTTAAGGGGGGCCGCCAAGAGACCCAGTACTTC. Amino acids: CASSQDGFKGGRQETQYF.

V is TRBV3-1 and J is TRBJ1-2; a possible D gene is TRBD1 (6 bases). V was cut by 3 bases and J by 5 bases, with 16 bases left in between. The CDR3 is made up of 15 amino acids. Germline V gene data show CDR1 as LGHDT and CDR2 as YNNKEL (reference sequence). CDR3 nucleotide sequence: TGTGCCAGCAGCCACTTAGACCGACAGGAATATGGCTACACCTTC. Its protein is CASSHLDRQEYGYTF.

This chain joins TRBV10-3 and TRBJ2-7; the D gene is possibly TRBD1 (6 bases). The CDR3 covers 17 residues. Deletions cut 3 bases from V and 0 bases from J, with 18 bases between. Per germline, CDR1 ENHRY and CDR2 SYGVKD. DNA of the CDR3: TGTGCCATCAGTGAACTCTTGACAGGCGCTAGCTCCTACGAGCAGTACTTC. This encodes CAISELLTGASSYEQYF.

The genes are TRBV7-2 and TRBJ2-7; tentative D call: TRBD2 (5 bases). Trimming took off 0 bases at V and 9 bases at J, with 21 bases between the two ends. Looked up from germline, CDR1 is SGHTA and CDR2 is FQGNSA. The CDR3 contains 16 residues. The CDR3 is CASSLAPLYRARGQYF. Here the CDR3 DNA reads TGTGCCAGCAGCTTAGCCCCCCTTTACAGAGCTCGGGGGCAGTACTTC.

The chain uses TRBV4-1 and TRBJ2-3; 11 positions agree with TRBD2. The CDR3 loop spans 17 amino acids. The junction had 8 bases not matched to a gene; V was cut back by 2 bases and J by 4 bases. Germline-derived CDR1 and CDR2 are MGHRA and YSYEKL. DNA for the CDR3: TGCGCCAGCAGCCAAAGGGTAGCGGGAGGGATGGCAGATACGCAGTATTTT. Residues: CASSQRVAGGMADTQYF.

The V call is TRBV6-2 or TRBV6-3, the J call TRBJ1-2, with 8 bases fitting TRBD1. V lost 6 bases to trimming and J lost 8 bases; unmatched junction nucleotides: 20. The CDR3 spans 17 residues. In germline, CDR1 is MNHEY, CDR2 SVGEGT. CDR3 coding DNA: TGTGCCAGCAGCCGCCTCGACAGGGGCCATGCCCGTGGGGGCTACACCTTC. Protein: CASSRLDRGHARGGYTF.

The genes are TRBV11-3 and TRBJ2-1; D uncertain. CDR1 and CDR2 from the germline V gene are SGHNT and YENEEA. Trimming removed 5 bases from V and 0 bases from J, with 11 bases in between. This CDR3 region has 15 residues. The chain's CDR3 is CASSGSRGSYNEQFF. CDR3 sequence (DNA): TGTGCCAGCAGCGGCTCACGAGGCTCCTACAATGAGCAGTTCTTC.

About this clonotype: A read error may explain this, as a much larger clone is one base away. The V gene is TRBV5-6, the J gene TRBJ2-7, with 12 bases lining up with TRBD2. The CDR3 spans 18 residues. After removal of 4 bases from V and 7 bases from J, the junction contained 18 bases not matched to a gene. Germline V gives CDR1 SGHDT, CDR2 YYEEEE. Here the CDR3 reads CASSPNGVASGRANEQYF. CDR3 bases: TGTGCCAGCAGCCCCAACGGGGTAGCTAGCGGGAGGGCGAATGAGCAGTACTTC.

Concerning this clonotype itself: At one end the junction does not follow the germline gene, possibly because of a read error. The genes are TRBV29-1 and TRBJ2-6; a possible D gene is TRBD1 (7 bases). The CDR3 contains 17 residues. Germline CDR1 reads SQVTM; CDR2 reads ANQGSEA. CDR3 region: CSDGGTVVLSGADVLTF. CDR3 DNA: TGCAGCGATGGAGGGACAGTTGTACTCTCTGGGGCCGACGTCCTGACTTTC. Combining the CDR3 with reference TRBV29-1 and TRBJ2-6 gives the whole variable domain SAVISQKPSRDICQRGTSLTIQCQVDSQVTMMFWYRQQPGQSLTLIATANQGSEATYESGFVIDKFPISRPNLTFSTLTVSNMSPEDSSIYLCSDGGTVVLSGADVLTFGAGSRLTVL.

This chain links TRBV7-9 with TRBJ2-1; 7 bases are shared with TRBD1. After removal of 1 base from V and 8 bases from J, the junction contained 8 bases not matched to a gene. The CDR3 is 15 amino acids. The germline V gene has CDR1 SEHNR and CDR2 FQNEAQ (reference sequence). Written as DNA, the CDR3 is TGTGCCAGCAGCTTAGGACAGGGCTTATGGGATGAGCAGTTCTTC. It is translated as CASSLGQGLWDEQFF.

At least ten counts were recorded for this clonotype. The rearrangement joins TRBV15 to TRBJ2-1; possibly TRBD1 or TRBD2 for D (5 bases each). The V gene's germline CDR1 is LNHNV and CDR2 YYDKDF (reference sequence). Between the trimmed V and J ends, which lost 0 bases and 14 bases, there was a span of 14 bases. CDR3 length: 13 residues. The CDR3 protein is CATSRDRGEGKFF. The DNA for the CDR3 is TGTGCCACCAGCAGAGATAGGGGTGAGGGAAAGTTCTTC.

The rearrangement uses TRBV6-2 or TRBV6-3 and TRBJ2-5; perhaps D is TRBD1 or TRBD2 (5 bases each). The CDR3 has 13 residues. Per germline, CDR1 MNHEY and CDR2 SVGEGT. The ends were cut back, 6 bases at V and 1 base at J, with 9 bases in the middle. The CDR3 loop reads CASRQGAQETQYF. The CDR3 region has the DNA TGTGCCAGCAGGCAGGGAGCCCAAGAGACCCAGTACTTC.